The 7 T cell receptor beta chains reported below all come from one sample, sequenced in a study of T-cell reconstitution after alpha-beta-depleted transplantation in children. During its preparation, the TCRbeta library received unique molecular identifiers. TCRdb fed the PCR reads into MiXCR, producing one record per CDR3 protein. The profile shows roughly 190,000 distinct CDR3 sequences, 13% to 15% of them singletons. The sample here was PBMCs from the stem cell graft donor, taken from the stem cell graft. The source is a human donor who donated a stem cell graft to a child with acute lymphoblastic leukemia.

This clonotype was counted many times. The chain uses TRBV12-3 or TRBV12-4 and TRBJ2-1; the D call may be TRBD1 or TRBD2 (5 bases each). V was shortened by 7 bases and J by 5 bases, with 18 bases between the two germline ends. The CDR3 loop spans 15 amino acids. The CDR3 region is CASTLLPGPNNEQFF. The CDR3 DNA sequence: TGTGCCAGCACCCTCCTTCCGGGACCCAACAATGAGCAGTTCTTC.

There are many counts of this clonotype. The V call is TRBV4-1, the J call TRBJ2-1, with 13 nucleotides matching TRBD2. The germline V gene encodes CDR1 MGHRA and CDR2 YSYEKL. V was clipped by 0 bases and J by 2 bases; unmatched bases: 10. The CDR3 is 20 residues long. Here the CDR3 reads CASSQDIGLAGVRAYNEQFF. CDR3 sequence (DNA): TGCGCCAGCAGCCAAGATATCGGACTAGCGGGAGTAAGAGCCTACAATGAGCAGTTCTTC.

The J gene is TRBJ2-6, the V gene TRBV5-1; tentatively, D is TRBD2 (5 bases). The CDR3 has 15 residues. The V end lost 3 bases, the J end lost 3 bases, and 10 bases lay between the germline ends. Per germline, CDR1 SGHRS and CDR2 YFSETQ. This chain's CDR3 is CASSSEGGGANVLTF. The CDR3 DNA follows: TGCGCCAGCAGCTCCGAGGGTGGTGGGGCCAACGTCCTGACTTTC.

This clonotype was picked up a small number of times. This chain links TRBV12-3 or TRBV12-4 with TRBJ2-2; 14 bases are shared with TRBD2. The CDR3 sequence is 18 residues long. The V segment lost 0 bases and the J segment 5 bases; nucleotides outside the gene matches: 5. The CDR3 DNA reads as TGTGCCAGCAGTTTAGCGGGACTAGCGGGAGTTCGTACCGGGGAGCTGTTTTTT. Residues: CASSLAGLAGVRTGELFF.

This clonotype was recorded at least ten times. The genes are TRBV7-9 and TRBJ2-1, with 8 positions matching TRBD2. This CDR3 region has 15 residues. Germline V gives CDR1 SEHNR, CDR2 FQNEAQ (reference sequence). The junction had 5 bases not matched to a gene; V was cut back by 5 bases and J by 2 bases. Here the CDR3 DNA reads TGTGCCAGCAGCCGGAGCGGGAGCGCCTACAATGAGCAGTTCTTC. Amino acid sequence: CASSRSGSAYNEQFF.

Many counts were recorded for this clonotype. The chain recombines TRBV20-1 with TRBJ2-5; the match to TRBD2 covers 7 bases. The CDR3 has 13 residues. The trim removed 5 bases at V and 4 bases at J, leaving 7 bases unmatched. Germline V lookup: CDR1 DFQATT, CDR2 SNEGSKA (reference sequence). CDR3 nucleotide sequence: TGCAGTGCTCATAGGGACTACGGAGAGACCCAGTACTTC. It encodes CSAHRDYGETQYF.

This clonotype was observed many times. The chain's CDR3 is CASSQDRVLNSYEQYF. Here the CDR3 DNA reads TGTGCCAGCAGTCAGGACAGGGTCCTGAATTCCTACGAGCAGTACTTC. The rearrangement uses TRBV12-3 or TRBV12-4 and TRBJ2-7; 8 bases are shared with TRBD1. CDR3 length: 16 residues. After removal of 5 bases from V and 1 base from J, the junction contained 10 bases not matched to a gene.